One sample yielded the 26 T cell receptor beta chains listed below, sequenced in a study of blood T cell repertoires in COVID-19. Produced via immunoSEQ multiplex PCR; TCRdb's table is partial and in-frame only. Here the sample spans around 300,000 clones, approximately 92% being singletons. Sequenced material: PBMCs or T cells enriched from blood (not recorded which). These receptors all stem from a woman between 18 and 30 years old who had recovered from COVID-19.

CDR3 nucleotides: TGTGCCAGCAGTAGTGGCAGGGCCTATGGCTACACCTTC. Translation: CASSSGRAYGYTF. This sequence joins TRBV6-5 and TRBJ1-2; possibly TRBD1 for D (5 bases). The CDR3 contains 13 residues. Trimming left V 5 bases short and J 4 bases short, with 11 bases between. Germline loops: CDR1 MNHEY, CDR2 SVGAGI.

This chain joins TRBV7-8 and TRBJ1-4, with D unclear. Between the trimmed V and J ends, which lost 4 bases and 5 bases, there was a span of 8 bases. The germline V gene has CDR1 SGHVS and CDR2 FQNEAQ. The CDR3 loop spans 13 amino acids. CDR3 nucleotide sequence: TGTGCCAGCAGCTCCAGGAACAATGAAAAACTGTTTTTT. The encoded protein is CASSSRNNEKLFF.

The V and J genes are TRBV18 and TRBJ1-2; 7 nucleotides line up with TRBD1. The CDR3 is 13 residues long. The trim removed 5 bases at V and 3 bases at J, leaving 3 bases unmatched. Germline CDR1 KGHSH, CDR2 LQKENI. Written as DNA, the CDR3 is TGTGCCAGCTCAGGGGACAGATACTATGGCTACACCTTC. Translation gives CASSGDRYYGYTF. Variable domain in full (rest from reference TRBV18 and TRBJ1-2): NAGVMQNPRHLVRRRGQEARLRCSPMKGHSHVYWYRQLPEEGLKFMVYLQKENIIDESGMPKERFSAEFPKEGPSILRIQQVVRGDSAAYFCASSGDRYYGYTFGSGTRLTVV.

The chain combines TRBV5-1 with TRBJ1-2; D ambiguous. Germline-derived CDR1 and CDR2 are SGHRS and YFSETQ. The CDR3 has 12 amino acids. Between the trimmed V and J ends, which lost 5 bases and 5 bases, there was a span of 10 bases. The CDR3: CASSPTTYGYTF. As DNA, the CDR3 is TGCGCCAGCAGTCCGACTACTTATGGCTACACCTTC.

In its sample, this clone was seen once. This sequence joins TRBV24-1 and TRBJ2-7; D might be TRBD2 (5 bases). The length of the CDR3 is 12 residues. V was shortened by 7 bases and J by 3 bases, with 9 bases between the two germline ends. Germline V gene sequence: CDR1 KGHDR, CDR2 SFDVKD. The CDR3: CATRDSSYEQYF. In nucleotides, the CDR3 is TGTGCCACCAGGGACTCGAGCTACGAGCAGTACTTC.

The chain employs TRBV30 and TRBJ1-5; D is undetermined. The CDR3 sequence is 13 residues long. V gave up 0 bases and J gave up 6 bases, with 9 bases separating them. Germline V CDR1 and CDR2: GTSNPN, SVGIG (reference sequence). The CDR3 region is CAWSVSGSQPQHF. Here the CDR3 DNA reads TGTGCCTGGAGTGTATCCGGGTCTCAGCCCCAGCATTTT.

As for this clone: The junction shows a germline mismatch at one end, possibly a read error. The chain links TRBV19 to TRBJ1-6; D uncertain. Germline-derived CDR1 and CDR2 are LNHDA and SQIVND (reference sequence). The length of the CDR3 is 12 residues. For the CDR3, the DNA is TGTGCCAGTAGTCTCCGGGGTTCATCCCTCCACTTT. Residues: CASSLRGSSLHF.

The rearrangement joins TRBV18 to TRBJ2-7; 7 bases are shared with TRBD1. The germline V gene has CDR1 KGHSH and CDR2 LQKENI. The CDR3 runs to 16 residues. V dropped 0 bases and J dropped 0; count of bases not matched to a gene: 5. The CDR3 DNA follows: TGTGCCAGCTCACCACCAGGGACAGCGAGCTCCTACGAGCAGTACTTC. It translates to CASSPPGTASSYEQYF.

The chain carries TRBV3-1 (or the pseudogene TRBV3-2) and TRBJ2-2; TRBD2 aligns across 9 bases. Germline loops: CDR1 LGHDT, CDR2 YNNKEL (reference sequence). V dropped 8 bases and J dropped 1; count of bases not matched to a gene: 2. The CDR3 totals 14 residues. CDR3 region: CASWTSENTGELFF. The CDR3, as DNA: TGTGCCAGCTGGACTAGCGAGAACACCGGGGAGCTGTTTTTT.

This clone came up once. This chain connects TRBV3-1 (or the pseudogene TRBV3-2) to TRBJ2-7; TRBD1 might be the D (6 bases). V dropped 4 bases and J dropped 3 bases, with 13 bases sitting between them. This CDR3 has 14 amino acids. Germline loops: CDR1 LGHDT, CDR2 YNNKEL (reference sequence). The CDR3 DNA reads as TGTGCCAGCAGCCCACCGACAGGAATCTACGAGCAGTACTTC. Protein: CASSPPTGIYEQYF.

The chain couples TRBV9 to TRBJ2-5; the match to TRBD2 covers 8 bases. Looked up from germline, CDR1 is SGDLS and CDR2 is YYNGEE. CDR3 length: 15 residues. V was clipped by 3 bases and J by 4 bases; unmatched bases: 8. CDR3 DNA sequence: TGTGCCAGCAGCGCGCCCGGGGGGGTTTTAGAGACCCAGTACTTC. Its translation: CASSAPGGVLETQYF.

The chain is built from TRBV28 and TRBJ1-2; weak D call: TRBD1 (5 bases). The V gene lost 7 bases and the J gene lost 0 bases, with 15 bases spanning the gap. Germline CDR1 is MDHEN and CDR2 is SYDVKM. The CDR3 runs 15 residues. The CDR3 sequence is CASILSGGTNYGYTF. In DNA form, the CDR3 reads TGTGCCAGCATCCTATCCGGGGGAACTAACTATGGCTACACCTTC.

This chain connects TRBV9 to TRBJ2-6, with 10 bases matching TRBD1. CDR1 is SGDLS, CDR2 YYNGEE, per germline. V shed 4 bases and J 0 bases; nucleotides not matched to a gene: 7. This CDR3 has 18 residues. In nucleotides, the CDR3 is TGTGCCAGCAGCCTAGACAGGGGGCTCAACTCTGGGGCCAACGTCCTGACTTTC. It yields the protein CASSLDRGLNSGANVLTF.

The chain combines TRBV7-9 with TRBJ1-2; D is uncertain. The CDR3 sequence is 14 residues long. Trimming left V 1 base short and J 7 bases short, with 13 bases between. Per germline, CDR1 SEHNR and CDR2 FQNEAQ (reference sequence). The CDR3 here is CASSLVSQYGGYTF. In DNA, the CDR3 is TGTGCCAGCAGCTTAGTTTCACAATATGGTGGCTACACCTTC. Supplemented by reference TRBV7-9 and TRBJ1-2, the full variable domain reads DTGVSQNPRHKITKRGQNVTFRCDPISEHNRLYWYRQTLGQGPEFLTYFQNEAQLEKSRLLSDRFSAERPKGSFSTLEIQRTEQGDSAMYLCASSLVSQYGGYTFGSGTRLTVV.

The V gene is TRBV14, the J gene TRBJ1-6; TRBD1 matches at 10 bases. The V gene end was trimmed by 1 base and the J gene end by 9 bases; junction bases not matched to a gene: 6. This CDR3 contains 16 residues. The germline CDR1 and CDR2 sequences are SGHDN and FVKESK. DNA of the CDR3: TGTGCCAGCAGCCAAGGAGGGGGGACAGGGGTTTCACCCCTCCACTTT. Protein: CASSQGGGTGVSPLHF.

The chain employs TRBV5-1 and TRBJ2-1; 8 bases are shared with TRBD2. Germline-derived CDR1 and CDR2 are SGHRS and YFSETQ. With 1 base clipped from V and 6 bases from J, the junction kept 3 bases outside the gene matches. This CDR3 contains 14 residues. CDR3 in amino acids: CASSLTGGSNEQFF. The CDR3, as DNA: TGCGCCAGCAGCTTGACGGGGGGGAGCAATGAGCAGTTCTTC.

This clone showed up just a few times. The chain's CDR3 is CASSLGDRGIQETQYF. The CDR3 region has the DNA TGTGCCAGCAGCTTAGGGGACAGGGGTATACAAGAGACCCAGTACTTC. The V gene is TRBV7-9, the J gene TRBJ2-5; 10 bases map to TRBD1. Germline V CDR1 and CDR2: SEHNR, FQNEAQ (reference sequence). V shed 1 base, J shed 2 bases, and the junction held 4 bases outside the gene matches. This CDR3 is built from 16 residues.

This sequence joins TRBV29-1 and TRBJ2-7; no firm D call. CDR1 SQVTM and CDR2 ANQGSEA come from the germline V gene. This CDR3 spans 12 amino acids. The V and J ends lost 6 bases and 0 bases respectively, with 9 bases between them. The DNA for the CDR3 is TGCAGCGTACTGACACACTCCTACGAGCAGTACTTC. Translated: CSVLTHSYEQYF.

The chain carries TRBV4-2 and TRBJ1-2; D is ambiguous. Germline CDR1 and CDR2: LGHNA and YNFKEQ. Trimming cost V 0 bases and J 0 bases, with 5 bases left between them. The CDR3 is 14 residues long. The CDR3 DNA follows: TGTGCCAGCAGCCAAGAATCATCTAACTATGGCTACACCTTC. This encodes CASSQESSNYGYTF.

The chain employs TRBV5-4 and TRBJ1-1, with D tentatively TRBD1 (5 bases). The CDR3 covers 14 residues. Deletions cut 4 bases from V and 0 bases from J, with 10 bases between. Per germline, CDR1 SGHNT and CDR2 YYREEE (reference sequence). Here the CDR3 DNA reads TGTGCCAGCAGCCTGGGGGAGATGAACACTGAAGCTTTCTTT. Protein: CASSLGEMNTEAFF. Drawing the rest from reference TRBV5-4 and TRBJ1-1, the complete variable domain is ETGVTQSPTHLIKTRGQQVTLRCSSQSGHNTVSWYQQALGQGPQFIFQYYREEENGRGNFPPRFSGLQFPNYSSELNVNALELDDSALYLCASSLGEMNTEAFFGQGTRLTVV.

The chain joins TRBV5-1 to TRBJ1-2; D perhaps matches TRBD1 (6 bases). V lost 3 bases and J lost 7, with 16 bases in between. The CDR3 is made up of 14 amino acids. Germline CDR1 and CDR2: SGHRS and YFSETQ. CDR3 in amino acids: CASSSGPQGFGYTF. CDR3 DNA sequence: TGCGCCAGCAGCTCTGGACCCCAGGGGTTTGGCTACACCTTC.

In this sample, this clone turned up a few times. The rearrangement joins TRBV6-5 to TRBJ2-7; the match to TRBD2 covers 8 bases. The CDR3 extends over 14 amino acids. Germline V gene lookup returns CDR1 MNHEY and CDR2 SVGAGI. V lost 6 bases to trimming and J lost 5 bases; unmatched junction nucleotides: 9. As DNA, the CDR3 is TGTGCCAGCAGCCGGGGGGGGCGAACCCACGAGCAGTACTTC. Amino acids: CASSRGGRTHEQYF.

The rearrangement uses TRBV21-1 and TRBJ1-4; the table's D call, TRBD1, has no DNA check behind it. TRBV21-1 is classified as a pseudogene. The CDR3 runs to 15 residues. CDR3 sequence reads: CASTSKVCQVEKLFF. The CDR3 DNA follows: TGTGCCAGCACCAGCAAAGTTTGCCAGGTAGAAAAACTGTTTTTT.

A note on this clone: This sample includes further DNA sequences coding for the same CDR3. The rearrangement links TRBV4-1 to TRBJ2-1; 13 positions match TRBD2. With 6 bases clipped from V and 7 bases from J, the junction kept 6 bases outside the gene matches. This CDR3 is built from 15 residues. Germline CDR1 MGHRA, CDR2 YSYEKL. CDR3 amino acids: CASRLGLAGDNEQFF. The CDR3 coding sequence is TGCGCCAGCAGACTAGGACTAGCGGGGGATAATGAGCAGTTCTTC.

The V gene is TRBV25-1, the J gene TRBJ2-7, with 8 bases matching TRBD1. The V gene end was trimmed by 2 bases and the J gene end by 5 bases; junction bases not matched to a gene: 5. The CDR3 extends over 14 amino acids. Germline V CDR1 and CDR2: MGHDK, SYGVNS. The DNA for the CDR3 is TGTGCCAGCAGTGAAACCGGGACAGGTCACGAGCAGTACTTC. It encodes CASSETGTGHEQYF.

The J gene is TRBJ2-3, the V gene TRBV5-4; 10 nucleotides align to TRBD2. V shed 3 bases and J 3 bases; nucleotides not matched to a gene: 7. Per the germline V gene, CDR1 is SGHNT and CDR2 is YYREEE (reference sequence). CDR3 length: 16 residues. The CDR3 loop reads CASSSWTSGDTDTQYF. CDR3 nucleotide sequence: TGTGCCAGCAGCTCATGGACTAGCGGAGATACAGATACGCAGTATTTT.